This T cell receptor (beta chain) is drawn from a study of blood T cell repertoires in COVID-19. Across the whole study: Collection of acute and convalescent COVID-19 samples took place in the United States, Italy and Spain. T cells, B-cell-depleted T cells, or PBMCs provided the cDNA or gDNA that served as material.

Per the original methods: Reference gene primer amplification gave estimated nucleated cell counts. Produced via immunoSEQ multiplex PCR; TCRdb's table is partial and in-frame only. D and trimming come from the DNA, and the V and J calls and clone size come from that table. The data contain 180,000 or so clones, approximately 88% of them singletons. Trimming removed 5 bases from V and 7 bases from J; junction bases left unmatched: 13. Germline CDR1 MNHNY, CDR2 SVGAGI (reference sequence). There are 16 residues in the CDR3. Seattle enrolled patients during active infection and tracked them longitudinally.

Sample: peripheral blood. This clonotype originated in a woman in her forties with COVID-19, enrolled during active disease. V is TRBV6-6 and J is TRBJ1-5, with 8 bases fitting TRBD1. The CDR3: CASSRGRQGPRQPQHF. The CDR3 DNA sequence: TGTGCCAGCAGTCGAGGAAGACAGGGGCCGAGGCAGCCCCAGCATTTT.